This entry lists 16 T cell receptor beta chains sequenced from one sample in a study of beta chain features in type 1 diabetes. All of the isolated RNA was reverse transcribed, so expressed TCRB transcripts were sequenced. The table came from immunoSEQ multiplex PCR; TCRdb's copy has only in-frame clones and leaves some out. The data show about 620,000 clones, roughly a sixth seen once. Material for sequencing was naive CD4+ T cells from blood. These receptors all stem from a man aged 18 to 30 in good health.

The genes are TRBV28 and TRBJ1-5; no reliable D call. CDR1 and CDR2 from the germline V gene are MDHEN and SYDVKM. Trimming left V 7 bases short and J 5 bases short, with 12 bases between. CDR3 size: 13 residues. The CDR3 region is CASTSTADQPQHF. CDR3 DNA: TGTGCCAGCACATCTACAGCCGATCAGCCCCAGCATTTT.

This chain links TRBV5-4 with TRBJ2-5; D ambiguous. Germline V gene data show CDR1 as SGHNT and CDR2 as YYREEE (reference sequence). The CDR3 extends over 14 amino acids. Trimming stripped 4 bases from V and 2 bases from J, with 12 bases between. The CDR3 here is CASSPPRMQETQYF. CDR3 nucleotide sequence: TGTGCCAGCAGCCCCCCACGGATGCAAGAGACCCAGTACTTC.

V and J are TRBV18 and TRBJ2-5; perhaps TRBD2 as D (6 bases). In germline, CDR1 is KGHSH, CDR2 LQKENI. Trimming removed 0 bases at V and 2 bases at J, with 13 bases between. CDR3 size: 16 residues. The DNA for the CDR3 is TGTGCCAGCTCACCACCGACCGGGAGTCGGCAAGAGACCCAGTACTTC. It is translated as CASSPPTGSRQETQYF.

This clone was counted a few times. V usage is TRBV5-1 and J usage is TRBJ2-7; tentative D call: TRBD1 (6 bases). Between the trimmed V and J ends, which lost 0 bases and 2 bases, there was a span of 15 bases. Germline values: CDR1 SGHRS, CDR2 YFSETQ. This CDR3 has 16 amino acids. The CDR3 DNA follows: TGCGCCAGCAGCTTGGGTGGGTCCCAGGGGACCTACGAGCAGTACTTC. This codes for CASSLGGSQGTYEQYF. Drawing the rest from reference TRBV5-1 and TRBJ2-7, the complete variable domain is KAGVTQTPRYLIKTRGQQVTLSCSPISGHRSVSWYQQTPGQGLQFLFEYFSETQRNKGNFPGRFSGRQFSNSRSEMNVSTLELGDSALYLCASSLGGSQGTYEQYFGPGTRLTVT.

The chain has TRBV30 and TRBJ1-6; 7 bases align to TRBD1. The CDR3 is 15 amino acids. The germline V gene has CDR1 GTSNPN and CDR2 SVGIG (reference sequence). J was trimmed by 4 bases and V by 0 bases; bases with no gene match: 3. This CDR3 reads CAWSVQQGYNSPLHF. As DNA, the CDR3 is TGTGCCTGGAGTGTACAACAGGGGTATAATTCACCCCTCCACTTT.

About this clone itself: One junction end does not reproduce the germline sequence, and a read error may be involved. The chain couples TRBV11-2 to TRBJ2-7, with 7 bases fitting TRBD1. This CDR3 contains 17 residues. Germline CDR1 reads SGHAT; CDR2 reads FQNNGV. DNA for the CDR3: TGTGCCAGCAGCTTAGCTATCCAAGGACAGGCCTCCTCCGAGCAGTACTTC. Amino acids: CASSLAIQGQASSEQYF.

This clone occurred many times. The genes are TRBV14 and TRBJ1-4; TRBD1 is a possible D gene (5 bases). Trimming took off 4 bases at V and 3 bases at J, with 9 bases between the two ends. Germline V gene data show CDR1 as SGHDN and CDR2 as FVKESK. The CDR3 extends over 14 amino acids. The DNA of the CDR3 is TGTGCCAGCAGCCGGGGGTACGCTAATGAAAAACTGTTTTTT. Residues: CASSRGYANEKLFF. Full variable domain (rest looked up from reference TRBV14 and TRBJ1-4): EAGVTQFPSHSVIEKGQTVTLRCDPISGHDNLYWYRRVMGKEIKFLLHFVKESKQDESGMPNNRFLAERTGGTYSTLKVQPAELEDSGVYFCASSRGYANEKLFFGSGTQLSVL.

V is TRBV9 and J is TRBJ2-2; D is perhaps TRBD2 (5 bases). CDR1 is SGDLS, CDR2 YYNGEE, per germline. The CDR3 extends over 15 amino acids. Trimming stripped 0 bases from V and 1 base from J, with 7 bases between. CDR3 sequence (DNA): TGTGCCAGCAGCGTAGGACTACAGAACACCGGGGAGCTGTTTTTT. Translated: CASSVGLQNTGELFF.

There are a few counts of this clone. The chain is built from TRBV28 and TRBJ2-2; 9 bases fit TRBD2. V shed 7 bases, J shed 0 bases, and the junction held 3 bases outside the gene matches. Per germline, CDR1 MDHEN and CDR2 SYDVKM. CDR3 length: 15 amino acids. CDR3 DNA: TGTGCCAGCACCTTAGCGGGGGCGAACACCGGGGAGCTGTTTTTT. Protein: CASTLAGANTGELFF. The whole variable domain, remainder taken from reference TRBV28 and TRBJ2-2, is DVKVTQSSRYLVKRTGEKVFLECVQDMDHENMFWYRQDPGLGLRLIYFSYDVKMKEKGDIPEGYSVSREKKERFSLILESASTNQTSMYLCASTLAGANTGELFFGEGSRLTVL.

This clone was seen repeatedly, ten times or more. The V call is TRBV19, the J call TRBJ1-1; D gene uncertain. Germline lookup yields CDR1 LNHDA and CDR2 SQIVND (reference sequence). Trimming removed 4 bases at V and 5 bases at J, with 2 bases between. The CDR3 consists of 10 residues. The chain's CDR3 is CASSRTEAFF. Here the CDR3 DNA reads TGTGCCAGTAGTAGGACTGAAGCTTTCTTT.

The chain employs TRBV18 and TRBJ1-5, with TRBD1 matching 8 bases. Germline CDR1 and CDR2: KGHSH and LQKENI. This CDR3 is built from 15 residues. Trimming cost V 4 bases and J 0 bases; bases outside gene matches: 2. This CDR3 is CASSRQGNSNQPQHF. The DNA of the CDR3 is TGTGCCAGCTCACGACAGGGGAATAGCAATCAGCCCCAGCATTTT.

The chain has TRBV20-1 and TRBJ2-7, with TRBD2 as a possible D gene (5 bases). The germline gives CDR1 DFQATT, CDR2 SNEGSKA (reference sequence). The CDR3 loop spans 11 amino acids. The CDR3 here is CSRTVDYEQYF. The CDR3, as DNA: TGCAGCCGGACTGTGGACTACGAGCAGTACTTC.

This clone was observed a handful of times. V usage is TRBV7-2 and J usage is TRBJ2-7; no clear D gene. The CDR3 is 15 residues long. CDR1 and CDR2 (germline): SGHTA, FQGNSA. V dropped 5 bases and J dropped 3 bases, with 17 bases sitting between them. CDR3 protein: CASSPQATTFYEQYF. CDR3 nucleotides: TGTGCCAGCAGCCCCCAGGCGACCACCTTCTACGAGCAGTACTTC.

The chain links TRBV7-3 to TRBJ1-1, with 11 positions matching TRBD1. The CDR3 totals 14 residues. The ends lost 5 bases at V and 5 bases at J; junction bases unmatched: 4. CDR1 SGHTA and CDR2 FQGTGA come from the germline V gene. The CDR3 sequence: CASSPGQGETEAFF. Here the CDR3 DNA reads TGTGCCAGCAGCCCGGGACAGGGGGAAACTGAAGCTTTCTTT.

This clone was detected only a few times. The V call is TRBV4-1, the J call TRBJ2-1, with 7 bases matching TRBD2. Trimming at V came to 4 bases and at J to 2 bases, leaving 8 bases not matched to a gene. There are 16 residues in the CDR3. CDR1 and CDR2 (germline): MGHRA, YSYEKL. The CDR3 nucleotides are TGCGCCAGCAGCCTCCCCGGGGGGATAGCCTACAATGAGCAGTTCTTC. Its translation is CASSLPGGIAYNEQFF.

The table lists this clone with a few counts. The V gene is TRBV7-9, the J gene TRBJ2-7; D is unresolved. The V gene's germline CDR1 is SEHNR and CDR2 FQNEAQ (reference sequence). V lost 1 base, J lost 2 bases, and 9 bases lay in between. CDR3 size: 14 residues. The CDR3 nucleotides are TGTGCCAGCAGCTTAGAACAGTCGACCTACGAGCAGTACTTC. It encodes CASSLEQSTYEQYF.